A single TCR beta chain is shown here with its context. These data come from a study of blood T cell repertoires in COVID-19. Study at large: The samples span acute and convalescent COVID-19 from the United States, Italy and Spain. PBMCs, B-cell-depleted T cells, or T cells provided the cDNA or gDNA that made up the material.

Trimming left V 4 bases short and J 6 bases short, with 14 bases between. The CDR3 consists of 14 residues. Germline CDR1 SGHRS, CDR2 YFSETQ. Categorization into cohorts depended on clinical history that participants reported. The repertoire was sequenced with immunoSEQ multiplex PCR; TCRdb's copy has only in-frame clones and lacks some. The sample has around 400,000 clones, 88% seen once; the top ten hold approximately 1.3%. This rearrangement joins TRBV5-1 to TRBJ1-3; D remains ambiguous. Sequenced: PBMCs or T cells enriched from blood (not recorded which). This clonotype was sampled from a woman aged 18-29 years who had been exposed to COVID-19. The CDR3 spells CASSPTYGSNTIYF. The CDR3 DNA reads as TGCGCCAGCAGCCCGACATACGGTTCAAACACCATATATTTT.